This entry lists 25 T cell receptor beta chains sequenced from one sample in a study of blood T cell repertoires in COVID-19. Libraries were prepared by immunoSEQ multiplex PCR; TCRdb keeps only in-frame clonotypes and omits some of them. The sample lists some 270,000 clones, 80% to 90% occurring once. The sequenced sample was peripheral blood. These TCRs come from a woman between 70 and 85 years old with acute or convalescent COVID-19.

The rearrangement links TRBV5-1 to TRBJ1-1; a possible D gene is TRBD1 (5 bases). V lost 5 bases and J 3 bases, leaving 11 bases between the germline ends. This CDR3 is 13 amino acids long. Germline values: CDR1 SGHRS, CDR2 YFSETQ. This CDR3 is CASSLTADTEAFF. The CDR3, as DNA: TGCGCCAGCAGTTTGACAGCCGACACTGAAGCTTTCTTT.

The chain has TRBV5-1 and TRBJ1-3; TRBD1 matches 7 bases. After removal of 4 bases from V and 3 bases from J, the junction contained 4 bases not matched to a gene. CDR1 is SGHRS and CDR2 is YFSETQ in the germline V gene. This CDR3 spans 14 amino acids. CDR3 residues: CASSPRDSGNTIYF. CDR3 bases: TGCGCCAGCAGCCCTCGGGACAGTGGAAACACCATATATTTT.

This clone appeared a few times. The gene calls are TRBV4-1 and TRBJ2-7, with D possibly matching TRBD2 (5 bases). V was clipped by 0 bases and J by 0 bases, with 9 bases between them. Per germline, CDR1 MGHRA and CDR2 YSYEKL. The CDR3 has 15 residues. CDR3 coding DNA: TGCGCCAGCAGCCAAGAAGCGGCCAGCTCCTACGAGCAGTACTTC. Its protein product is CASSQEAASSYEQYF.

The sample holds one count of this clone. The chain couples TRBV29-1 to TRBJ1-5, with 10 bases that match TRBD1. CDR1 SQVTM and CDR2 ANQGSEA come from the germline V gene. After removal of 5 bases from V and 5 bases from J, the junction contained 6 bases not matched to a gene. The CDR3 has 14 amino acids. For the CDR3, the DNA is TGCAGCGTTAGGGACAGGGGTGGTGATCAGCCCCAGCATTTT. This sequence encodes CSVRDRGGDQPQHF. Full variable domain (outside the CDR3, taken from reference TRBV29-1 and TRBJ1-5): SAVISQKPSRDICQRGTSLTIQCQVDSQVTMMFWYRQQPGQSLTLIATANQGSEATYESGFVIDKFPISRPNLTFSTLTVSNMSPEDSSIYLCSVRDRGGDQPQHFGDGTRLSIL.

In regard to this clone: Other DNA sequences in this specimen translate into the identical CDR3. This chain links TRBV7-2 with TRBJ2-1, with TRBD2 matching over 13 bases. Germline trimming cut 1 base from V and 9 bases from J; bases unmatched to any gene: 0. The CDR3 runs 14 residues. Looked up from germline, CDR1 is SGHTA and CDR2 is FQGNSA. The CDR3: CASSLGLAGGEQFF. The CDR3 DNA reads as TGTGCCAGCAGCTTAGGACTAGCGGGGGGTGAGCAGTTCTTC.

V and J are TRBV7-2 and TRBJ2-1; D perhaps matches TRBD2 (6 bases). Deletions cut 4 bases from V and 5 bases from J, with 12 bases between. The CDR3 contains 14 residues. CDR1 and CDR2 (germline): SGHTA, FQGNSA. The CDR3: CASSSRRENNEQFF. In DNA, the CDR3 is TGTGCCAGCAGCTCGAGGAGGGAGAACAATGAGCAGTTCTTC.

The CDR3 region is CASSPGTGNGYTF. For the CDR3, the DNA is TGCGCCAGCAGCCCCGGGACAGGGAATGGCTACACCTTC. The rearrangement links TRBV5-1 to TRBJ1-2; 9 nucleotides align to TRBD1. V trimming: 4 bases; J trimming: 6 bases; junction bases outside the gene matches: 4. The CDR3 loop spans 13 amino acids. Germline V gene data show CDR1 as SGHRS and CDR2 as YFSETQ.

The gene calls are TRBV7-8 and TRBJ2-5, with 8 bases fitting TRBD2. V shed 5 bases, J shed 0 bases, and the junction held 11 bases outside the gene matches. The CDR3 covers 17 residues. CDR1 and CDR2 from the germline V gene are SGHVS and FQNEAQ. CDR3 bases: TGTGCCAGCAGCCGAGTAGGAGCGGGGGCTAACCAAGAGACCCAGTACTTC. Translating it yields CASSRVGAGANQETQYF.

This sequence joins TRBV7-8 and TRBJ2-3, with unresolved D. The CDR3 is 14 amino acids. Germline CDR1 SGHVS, CDR2 FQNEAQ. The V and J ends lost 1 base and 2 bases respectively, with 7 bases between them. The CDR3 is CASSLGHSTDTQYF. The CDR3 DNA is TGTGCCAGCAGCTTAGGACACTCCACAGATACGCAGTATTTT.

The chain has TRBV18 and TRBJ2-6, with D possibly matching TRBD1 (6 bases). Germline CDR1 and CDR2: KGHSH and LQKENI. V lost 3 bases to trimming and J lost 1 base, with 19 bases between them. This CDR3 is built from 19 residues. The CDR3 DNA is TGTGCCAGCTCACCTACTACTGGACAGTCCCGGTCTGGGGCCAACGTCCTGACTTTC. This gives the protein CASSPTTGQSRSGANVLTF. The full variable domain, completed using reference TRBV18 and TRBJ2-6, is NAGVMQNPRHLVRRRGQEARLRCSPMKGHSHVYWYRQLPEEGLKFMVYLQKENIIDESGMPKERFSAEFPKEGPSILRIQQVVRGDSAAYFCASSPTTGQSRSGANVLTFGAGSRLTVL.

The chain is built from TRBV7-9 and TRBJ2-3; D possibly corresponds to TRBD2 (5 bases). Trimming removed 5 bases from V and 4 bases from J, with 13 bases in between. CDR1 is SEHNR, CDR2 FQNEAQ, per germline (reference sequence). This CDR3 has 14 residues. CDR3 sequence: CASSRELGADTQYF. The CDR3 DNA sequence: TGTGCCAGCAGCCGCGAACTAGGAGCAGATACGCAGTATTTT.

The chain uses TRBV7-2 and TRBJ2-5; 9 bases line up with TRBD2. The germline gives CDR1 SGHTA, CDR2 FQGNSA. J was trimmed by 5 bases and V by 5 bases; bases with no gene match: 9. The CDR3 runs 15 residues. Here the CDR3 reads CASSPRLAERETQYF. The CDR3 nucleotides are TGTGCCAGCAGCCCGCGACTAGCGGAGAGGGAGACCCAGTACTTC.

The chain carries TRBV19 and TRBJ2-6; tentatively, D is TRBD2 (5 bases). V dropped 6 bases and J dropped 1 base, with 10 bases sitting between them. Germline V gene sequence: CDR1 LNHDA, CDR2 SQIVND (reference sequence). The length of the CDR3 is 15 residues. The CDR3 DNA follows: TGTGCCAGTAGCCCGGGAAGGTCTGGGGCCAACGTCCTGACTTTC. Translating gives CASSPGRSGANVLTF.

The rearrangement joins TRBV5-1 to TRBJ2-1; 7 positions agree with TRBD1. The germline CDR1 and CDR2 sequences are SGHRS and YFSETQ. V gave up 4 bases and J gave up 3 bases; unmatched junction bases: 16. There are 18 residues in the CDR3. The CDR3 nucleotides read TGCGCCAGCAGCCTCGGGGACAGAACCCTCGCCGTCTACAATGAGCAGTTCTTC. Amino acid sequence: CASSLGDRTLAVYNEQFF.

V usage is TRBV5-6 and J usage is TRBJ2-1; 12 bases align to TRBD2. The CDR3 extends over 17 amino acids. Looked up from germline, CDR1 is SGHDT and CDR2 is YYEEEE. After removal of 1 base from V and 7 bases from J, the junction contained 9 bases not matched to a gene. The CDR3 sequence: CASSLWWLAGGRNEQFF. Here the CDR3 DNA reads TGTGCCAGCAGCTTGTGGTGGCTAGCGGGGGGGCGGAATGAGCAGTTCTTC.

V and J are TRBV6-1 and TRBJ1-2, with D possibly matching TRBD1 (5 bases). Germline lookup yields CDR1 MNHNS and CDR2 SASEGT. The CDR3 covers 17 residues. Trimming pared 4 bases from V and 6 bases from J, leaving 24 bases between. CDR3 DNA sequence: TGTGCCAGCAGTGGGCCACGGGTTCAACGGAGGGGCCATGGCTACACCTTC. Amino acid sequence: CASSGPRVQRRGHGYTF.

Note on this clone: One end of the junction does not line up with germline, which may come from a read error. J is TRBJ2-5 and V is TRBV7-7; 7 nucleotides match TRBD1. Looked up from germline, CDR1 is SSHAT and CDR2 is FNYEAQ (reference sequence). This CDR3 has 13 residues. CDR3: CASRATRGETQYF. The CDR3 DNA reads TGTGCTAGCAGGGCTACCAGGGGGGAGACCCAGTACTTC.

This clone was counted a few times. This sequence joins TRBV18 and TRBJ2-7; TRBD1 matches 8 bases. Trimming removed 6 bases from V and 2 bases from J; junction bases left unmatched: 9. The CDR3 loop spans 15 amino acids. From germline, CDR1 is KGHSH and CDR2 LQKENI. The chain's CDR3 is CASSYTGGPAYEQYF. For the CDR3, the DNA is TGTGCCAGCTCGTACACAGGGGGACCAGCCTACGAGCAGTACTTC.

V gene TRBV9 combines with J gene TRBJ2-3, with 12 bases fitting TRBD2. V was pared by 6 bases and J by 6 bases, with 11 bases of the junction left unmatched. The CDR3 runs to 16 residues. Germline CDR1 and CDR2: SGDLS and YYNGEE. The CDR3 is CASTPLRTSGADTQYF. Here the CDR3 DNA reads TGTGCCAGCACCCCCTTGAGGACTAGCGGGGCCGATACGCAGTATTTT. The complete variable domain, with remaining parts taken from reference TRBV9 and TRBJ2-3, reads DSGVTQTPKHLITATGQRVTLRCSPRSGDLSVYWYQQSLDQGLQFLIQYYNGEERAKGNILERFSAQQFPDLHSELNLSSLELGDSALYFCASTPLRTSGADTQYFGPGTRLTVL.

The V and J genes are TRBV24-1 and TRBJ2-5, with D possibly TRBD2 on 5 matching bases. Deletions cut 3 bases from V and 4 bases from J, with 11 bases between. The length of the CDR3 is 14 residues. Germline V gene sequence: CDR1 KGHDR, CDR2 SFDVKD. CDR3 in amino acids: CATSDPGGLETQYF. In nucleotides, the CDR3 is TGTGCCACCAGTGATCCTGGCGGGCTAGAGACCCAGTACTTC.

The chain uses TRBV5-6 and TRBJ2-4, with 11 bases that match TRBD1. Germline V lookup: CDR1 SGHDT, CDR2 YYEEEE. This CDR3 spans 16 amino acids. V dropped 2 bases and J dropped 2; count of bases not matched to a gene: 3. CDR3: CASSFWTGGPKNIQYF. The CDR3 coding sequence is TGTGCCAGCAGCTTTTGGACAGGGGGCCCCAAAAACATTCAGTACTTC.

The CDR3 nucleotides read TGTGCCACGGCGGGGGGGCCAGATACGCAGTATTTT. It codes for CATAGGPDTQYF. The chain joins TRBV25-1 to TRBJ2-3, with TRBD2 matching over 9 bases. The trim removed 10 bases at V and 4 bases at J, leaving 3 bases unmatched. The CDR3 loop spans 12 amino acids. CDR1 is MGHDK, CDR2 SYGVNS, per germline.

V and J are TRBV10-3 and TRBJ1-6, with a weak D call TRBD1 (5 bases). CDR3 length equals 12 residues. Trimming cost V 4 bases and J 14 bases, with 12 bases left between them. The germline CDR1 and CDR2 sequences are ENHRY and SYGVKD. CDR3 nucleotides: TGTGCCATCAGTGGAATAATAGGGGCCCTCCACTTT. Translation: CAISGIIGALHF.

V gene TRBV19 combines with J gene TRBJ1-2; 8 bases match TRBD1. V dropped 7 bases and J dropped 4; count of bases not matched to a gene: 11. The germline CDR1 and CDR2 sequences are LNHDA and SQIVND (reference sequence). The CDR3 runs 15 residues. DNA for the CDR3: TGTGCCAGTATGCGACAGGGGCTATATCCCTATGGCTACACCTTC. Its translation is CASMRQGLYPYGYTF.

The CDR3 DNA is TGCGCCAGCAGCACCCGCCCGACAGGGATTACAGATACGCAGTATTTT. Its protein is CASSTRPTGITDTQYF. V usage is TRBV5-1 and J usage is TRBJ2-3, with 7 bases that match TRBD1. The CDR3 totals 16 residues. In germline, CDR1 is SGHRS, CDR2 YFSETQ. J lost 3 bases, V lost 4 bases, and 11 bases had no gene match.